This entry lists 15 T cell receptor beta chains sequenced from one sample in a study of blood T cell repertoires in COVID-19. Clones were sequenced by immunoSEQ multiplex PCR, and TCRdb holds only the in-frame ones, with some missing. Among about 51,000 clones listed, about 91% were seen once. The sequenced sample was peripheral blood. Source of these receptors: a man in his fifties or sixties with acute or convalescent COVID-19.

The rearrangement links TRBV21-1 to TRBJ1-3; the D segment call TRBD1 is taken from the table without a DNA check. TRBV21-1 is a documented pseudogene. The CDR3 loop spans 15 amino acids. CDR3 DNA sequence: TGTGCCAGCAGTTTCGAAGGGGTAGGTGGAAACACCATATATTTT. Its protein product is CASSFEGVGGNTIYF.

The rearrangement joins TRBV20-1 to TRBJ2-7, with 7 bases that match TRBD1. Trimming cost V 6 bases and J 4 bases; bases outside gene matches: 3. This CDR3 is built from 11 residues. CDR1 is DFQATT, CDR2 SNEGSKA, per germline (reference sequence). DNA of the CDR3: TGCAGTGCCAGACAGGGATACGAGCAGTACTTC. This gives the protein CSARQGYEQYF.

The rearrangement joins TRBV19 to TRBJ2-2, with 9 bases identical to TRBD1. Losses at the gene ends were 6 bases for V and 7 bases for J; bases not matched to a gene: 15. This CDR3 contains 17 residues. Germline CDR1 LNHDA, CDR2 SQIVND (reference sequence). CDR3 in DNA: TGTGCCAGTAGCAAACAGGGGGCAAATAGGGATGGCGGGGAGCTGTTTTTT. The encoded protein is CASSKQGANRDGGELFF.

The V call is TRBV5-5, the J call TRBJ1-4; TRBD1 is a possible D gene (6 bases). Germline lookup yields CDR1 SGHKS and CDR2 YYEKEE (reference sequence). V dropped 4 bases and J dropped 3 bases, with 13 bases sitting between them. The length of the CDR3 is 15 residues. CDR3 region: CASSVEDRANEKLFF. The CDR3 nucleotides read TGTGCCAGCAGCGTAGAGGACAGAGCTAATGAAAAACTGTTTTTT.

V gene TRBV5-1 combines with J gene TRBJ1-6; TRBD1 aligns across 8 bases. The CDR3 length is 17 residues. Looked up from germline, CDR1 is SGHRS and CDR2 is YFSETQ. Trimming at V came to 3 bases and at J to 4 bases, leaving 9 bases not matched to a gene. The CDR3 region has the DNA TGCGCCAGCAGCTCACAGACAGGGGACCATTATAATTCACCCCTCCACTTT. Its protein product is CASSSQTGDHYNSPLHF. Complete variable domain (other parts from reference TRBV5-1 and TRBJ1-6): KAGVTQTPRYLIKTRGQQVTLSCSPISGHRSVSWYQQTPGQGLQFLFEYFSETQRNKGNFPGRFSGRQFSNSRSEMNVSTLELGDSALYLCASSSQTGDHYNSPLHFGNGTRLTVT.

The chain has TRBV11-2 and TRBJ2-7, with TRBD2 identical over 9 bases. The CDR3 runs 16 residues. The germline V gene encodes CDR1 SGHAT and CDR2 FQNNGV. Trimming cost V 6 bases and J 6 bases; bases outside gene matches: 15. CDR3 residues: CASRRPGGGEPSEQYF. Here the CDR3 DNA reads TGTGCCAGCAGGCGGCCAGGCGGGGGGGAGCCTAGCGAGCAGTACTTC.

The V and J genes are TRBV25-1 and TRBJ1-2; possible D gene TRBD1, 6 bases. Trimming left V 5 bases short and J 4 bases short, with 20 bases between. The germline CDR1 and CDR2 sequences are MGHDK and SYGVNS. This CDR3 is built from 16 residues. The CDR3 reads CASSPPLGAKPYGYTF. CDR3 coding DNA: TGTGCCAGCAGTCCCCCGCTGGGGGCGAAGCCCTATGGCTACACCTTC.

The chain couples TRBV24-1 to TRBJ1-2, with TRBD1 as a possible D gene (5 bases). The CDR3 length is 14 residues. Trimming cost V 6 bases and J 1 base, with 11 bases left between them. Germline CDR1 reads KGHDR; CDR2 reads SFDVKD. The CDR3 DNA is TGTGCCACCAGTCAAAGTGACAGTAACTATGGCTACACCTTC. It yields the protein CATSQSDSNYGYTF.

The V call is TRBV6-6, the J call TRBJ1-5; D might be TRBD1 (5 bases). The CDR3 contains 14 residues. CDR1 is MNHNY and CDR2 is SVGAGI in the germline V gene (reference sequence). V was clipped by 2 bases and J by 10 bases, with 15 bases between them. Written as DNA, the CDR3 is TGTGCCAGCAGTTACCCGGAGCAGGGTTCTCCCCAGCATTTT. Translating it yields CASSYPEQGSPQHF.

V and J are TRBV18 and TRBJ2-5, with D uncertain. The CDR3 length is 13 residues. V gave up 4 bases and J gave up 0 bases, with 6 bases separating them. The V gene's germline CDR1 is KGHSH and CDR2 LQKENI. CDR3 in amino acids: CASSLRYQETQYF. In nucleotides, the CDR3 is TGTGCCAGCTCACTACGGTACCAAGAGACCCAGTACTTC.

As DNA, the CDR3 is TGTGCCAGCAGCCAAATTCGGACAGGGGGCAACGAGCAGTACTTC. Protein product: CASSQIRTGGNEQYF. The chain links TRBV3-1 (or the pseudogene TRBV3-2) to TRBJ2-7, with TRBD1 identical over 11 bases. The CDR3 is made up of 15 amino acids. In germline, CDR1 is LGHDT, CDR2 YNNKEL (reference sequence). V shed 2 bases and J 5 bases; nucleotides not matched to a gene: 5.

DNA for the CDR3: TGTGCCAGCAGCCCCCGGACAGGGGGGTACCAAGAGACCCAGTACTTC. Amino acid sequence: CASSPRTGGYQETQYF. The rearrangement uses TRBV9 and TRBJ2-5, with 10 positions matching TRBD1. The V and J ends lost 4 bases and 0 bases, in that order; junction bases with no gene match: 6. Per the germline V gene, CDR1 is SGDLS and CDR2 is YYNGEE. This CDR3 contains 16 residues.

The chain employs TRBV9 and TRBJ2-3; 13 bases agree with TRBD2. The CDR3 has 20 amino acids. J was trimmed by 0 bases and V by 3 bases; bases with no gene match: 13. In germline, CDR1 is SGDLS, CDR2 YYNGEE. As DNA, the CDR3 is TGTGCCAGCAGCGCCCCACTAGCGGGGGGGGGACCGACTAGCACAGATACGCAGTATTTT. Residues: CASSAPLAGGGPTSTDTQYF.

The V call is TRBV24-1, the J call TRBJ1-2; tentative D call: TRBD1 (5 bases). The V gene lost 2 bases and the J gene lost 8 bases, with 14 bases spanning the gap. CDR1 is KGHDR, CDR2 SFDVKD, per germline. The CDR3 spans 14 residues. CDR3: CATSDSWQGKGYTF. In DNA form, the CDR3 reads TGTGCCACCAGTGATTCGTGGCAGGGCAAAGGCTACACCTTC.

The chain carries TRBV7-2 and TRBJ2-1, with a tentative D call TRBD2 (7 bases). The germline CDR1 and CDR2 sequences are SGHTA and FQGNSA. The germline V and J ends were trimmed by 7 bases and 6 bases, with 16 bases remaining between them. This CDR3 region has 14 residues. CDR3 sequence reads: CASKKGGGGNEQFF. DNA for the CDR3: TGTGCCAGCAAGAAGGGGGGGGGTGGCAATGAGCAGTTCTTC.